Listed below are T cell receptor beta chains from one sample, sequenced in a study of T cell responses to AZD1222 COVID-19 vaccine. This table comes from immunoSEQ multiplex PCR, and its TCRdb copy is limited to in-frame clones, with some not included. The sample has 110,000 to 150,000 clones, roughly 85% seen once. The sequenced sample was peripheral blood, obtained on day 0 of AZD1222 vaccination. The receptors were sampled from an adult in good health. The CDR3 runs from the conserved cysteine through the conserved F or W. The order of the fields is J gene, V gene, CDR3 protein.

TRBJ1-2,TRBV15,CATSRGTGFNYGYTF
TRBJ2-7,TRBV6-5,CASSYSRVNNEQYF
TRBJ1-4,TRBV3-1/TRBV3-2,CASSQGGEKLFF
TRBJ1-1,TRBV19,CASSGTTAGASEAFF
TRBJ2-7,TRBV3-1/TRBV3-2,CASSQDWGRSSYEQYF
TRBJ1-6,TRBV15,CATSPVDPTVNSPLHF
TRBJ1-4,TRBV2,CAGEDRAEKLFF
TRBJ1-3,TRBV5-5,CASSTDRKRNTIYF
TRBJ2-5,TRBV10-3,CAISEGLGRQETQYF
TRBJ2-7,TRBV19,CASSIFQSSYEQYF
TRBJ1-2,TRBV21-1,CASSKGGGAYGYTF
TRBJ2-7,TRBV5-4,CASSFGDPSYEQYF
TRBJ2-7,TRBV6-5,CASSYSRDTYEQYF
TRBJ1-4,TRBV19,CASSINVRGDEKLFF
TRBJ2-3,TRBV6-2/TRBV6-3,CASSRQAGDTQYF
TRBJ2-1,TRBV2,CASIPGPYNEQFF
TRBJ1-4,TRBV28,CASSFLAAGSEKLFF
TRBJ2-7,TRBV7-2,CASSLLGYNYEQYF
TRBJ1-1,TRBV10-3,CAISEVDIPGRDTEAFF
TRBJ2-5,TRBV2,CASRASAGGGETQYF
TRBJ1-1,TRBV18,CASSPGVENTEAFF
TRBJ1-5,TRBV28,CASNRAPFGNQPQHF
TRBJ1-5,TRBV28,CASSFGDRTIGPQHF
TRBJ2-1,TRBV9,CASSAGASYNEQFF
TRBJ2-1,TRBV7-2,CASSTNTGAAEQFF
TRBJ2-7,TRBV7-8,CASSFGQGTYEQYF
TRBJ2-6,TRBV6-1,CASSKEIQTSGANVLTF
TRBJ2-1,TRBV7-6,CASSGRTSVLYNEQFF
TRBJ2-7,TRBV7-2,CASSLSSTGPYEQYF
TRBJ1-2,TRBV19,CASSVNGLLGYTF
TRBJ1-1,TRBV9,CASSVWGNTEAFF
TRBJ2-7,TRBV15,CATSRAASSYEQYF
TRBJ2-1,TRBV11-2,CASSRFVGQASSYNEQFF
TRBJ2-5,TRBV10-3,CAITRGLEETQYF
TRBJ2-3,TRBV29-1,CSVVVGGVGDTQYF
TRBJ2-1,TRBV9,CASSVRAGGPSEQFF
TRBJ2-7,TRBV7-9,CASSSSGGYEQYF
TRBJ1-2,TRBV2,CASRGQNYGYTF
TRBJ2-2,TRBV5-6,CASSLLPGHTGELFF
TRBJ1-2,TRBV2,CASSTGTLAF
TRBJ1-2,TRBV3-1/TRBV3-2,CASSQPGDLGGYTF
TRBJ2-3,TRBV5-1,CASSLERADTQYF
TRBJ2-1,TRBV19,CASSPALASPDNEQFF
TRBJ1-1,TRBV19,CASSMTGGTEAFF
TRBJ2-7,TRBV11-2,CASTPSGWADEQYF
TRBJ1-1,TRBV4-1,CASSQDSGRPEAFF
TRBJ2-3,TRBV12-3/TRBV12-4,CASSFGTDTQYF
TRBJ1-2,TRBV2,CASSEARSYGYTF